This T cell receptor (beta chain) was identified in a study of blood T cell repertoires in COVID-19. Authors' methods: Amplification with reference gene primers provided the estimates of nucleated cell counts. Produced via immunoSEQ multiplex PCR; TCRdb's table is partial and in-frame only. V, J and clone size reflect that table, while D and trimming were determined from the DNA. The data show about 140,000 clones, roughly 86% seen once. The sample comprised peripheral blood. The sequence was collected from a man aged 45 to 65 with active or convalescent COVID-19.

The CDR3 region has the DNA TGTGCCACCAGTGAGCGGGGGTCCTACAATGAGCAGTTCTTC. Encoded protein: CATSERGSYNEQFF. The rearrangement links TRBV24-1 to TRBJ2-1, with 7 bases fitting TRBD2. Germline values: CDR1 KGHDR, CDR2 SFDVKD. The ends lost 4 bases at V and 1 base at J; junction bases unmatched: 0. The CDR3 is 14 residues long.